This is a list of T cell receptor beta chains from one sample in a study of immune evolution from preneoplasia to lung adenocarcinoma. Data came from immunoSEQ multiplex PCR; TCRdb stores just in-frame clones and leaves some out. The sample yields a few thousand clones, roughly 40% seen once. What was sequenced was FFPE adjacent normal lung tissue. The receptor set was obtained from a person between 60 and 80 years old with lung adenocarcinoma. The CDR3 runs from the conserved cysteine through the conserved F or W. D genes are given only for firm matches. Expanded clones get a size class; other rows say once, few or many, or leave the size out.

v_gene	d_gene	abundance	j_gene	CDR3aa	CDR3nt
TRBV14	TRBD1	.	TRBJ2-7	CASSRGTGASYEQYF	TGTGCCAGCAGCCGCGGGACAGGGGCTTCCTACGAGCAGTACTTC
TRBV11-2	.	large	TRBJ1-1	CASSLVVNTEAFF	TGTGCCAGCAGCTTAGTGGTGAACACTGAAGCTTTCTTT
TRBV15	.	.	TRBJ2-5	CATSRASEDRETQYF	TGTGCCACCAGCAGAGCTTCCGAAGACAGGGAGACCCAGTACTTC
TRBV30	.	.	TRBJ1-2	CACPPGGRHYGYTF	TGTGCCTGTCCCCCGGGCGGCAGACACTATGGCTACACCTTC
TRBV7-9	TRBD1	.	TRBJ1-2	CASSLVETGGYYGYTF	TGTGCCAGCAGCTTAGTCGAGACAGGGGGCTACTATGGCTACACCTTC
TRBV13	TRBD2	.	TRBJ2-5	CASSLLAGRETQYF	TGTGCCAGCAGCTTACTAGCGGGTAGAGAGACCCAGTACTTC
TRBV29-1	.	.	TRBJ1-2	CSVLGGADHLGGYTF	TGCAGCGTTCTCGGTGGGGCGGACCATCTGGGCGGCTACACCTTC
TRBV28	.	few	TRBJ1-1	CASTRGRVNTEAFF	TGTGCCAGCACCCGGGGGAGGGTGAACACTGAAGCTTTCTTT
TRBV4-1	.	.	TRBJ2-7	CASSQDRGYEQYF	TGCGCCAGCAGCCAAGATCGCGGCTACGAGCAGTACTTC
TRBV15	.	.	TRBJ2-7	CATSRDRVTGEQYF	TGTGCCACCAGCAGAGACAGGGTCACGGGGGAGCAGTACTTC
TRBV29-1	.	few	TRBJ1-2	CSVEEEEGIYGYTF	TGCAGCGTTGAAGAAGAGGAGGGGATCTATGGCTACACCTTC
TRBV5-6	TRBD1	few	TRBJ1-5	CASSSTGDQPQHF	TGTGCCAGCAGCTCAACAGGGGATCAGCCCCAGCATTTT
TRBV4-2	.	few	TRBJ2-1	CASSQVGETGGPNEQFF	TGTGCCAGCAGCCAAGTTGGAGAAACCGGGGGCCCCAATGAGCAGTTCTTC
TRBV13	.	.	TRBJ1-1	CASSPRQENTEAFF	TGTGCCAGCAGCCCCAGACAGGAGAACACTGAAGCTTTCTTT
TRBV11-2	TRBD2	.	TRBJ2-3	CASSLDVRPGLGSTDTQYF	TGTGCCAGCAGCTTAGATGTTCGACCGGGACTAGGAAGCACAGATACGCAGTATTTT
TRBV18	TRBD1	few	TRBJ1-5	CASSPTGDDQPQHF	TGTGCCAGCTCACCGACAGGGGATGATCAGCCCCAGCATTTT
TRBV27	.	.	TRBJ2-5	CASSEGGGEETQYF	TGTGCCAGCAGCGAGGGGGGCGGAGAGGAGACCCAGTACTTC
TRBV5-1	.	once	TRBJ1-4	CASSLALGAGEKLFF	TGCGCCAGCAGCTTGGCCCTTGGAGCGGGTGAAAAACTGTTTTTT
TRBV6-6	TRBD1	few	TRBJ1-2	CASSERTGKNYGYTF	TGTGCCAGCAGCGAACGGACAGGGAAAAACTATGGCTACACCTTC
TRBV6-4	TRBD2	.	TRBJ2-3	CASSETSGTDTQYF	TGTGCCAGCAGTGAAACTAGCGGGACAGATACGCAGTATTTT
TRBV2	.	.	TRBJ1-4	CASSRTNVEKLFF	TGTGCCAGCAGTCGGACAAATGTTGAAAAACTGTTTTTT
TRBV7-9	.	few	TRBJ1-1	CASSLAHLANTEAFF	TGTGCCAGCAGCTTAGCGCACTTAGCTAACACTGAAGCTTTCTTT
TRBV19	.	.	TRBJ1-5	CASSRGPDSNQPQHF	TGTGCCAGTAGTAGGGGACCGGACAGCAATCAACCCCAGCATTTT
TRBV18	.	few	TRBJ2-7	CASSPFGDEQYF	TGTGCCAGCTCACCATTCGGGGACGAGCAGTACTTC
TRBV7-9	TRBD1	few	TRBJ2-1	CASSYTGGDYNEQFF	TGTGCCAGCAGCTACACAGGGGGCGACTACAATGAGCAGTTCTTC
TRBV10-3	TRBD1	.	TRBJ1-5	CAISATGQGNNQPQHF	TGTGCCATCAGTGCGACGGGACAGGGGAACAATCAGCCCCAGCATTTT
TRBV4-3	.	.	TRBJ2-1	CASSQQPDGEDNEQFF	TGCGCCAGCAGCCAACAACCGGACGGGGAAGACAATGAGCAGTTCTTC
TRBV15	TRBD2	.	TRBJ2-1	CATSRGLAGGPTYNEQFF	TGTGCCACCAGCAGGGGACTAGCGGGAGGGCCCACCTACAATGAGCAGTTCTTC
TRBV2	.	.	TRBJ1-2	CASSEEGSYGYTF	TGTGCCAGCAGTGAAGAAGGGTCCTATGGCTACACCTTC
TRBV7-8	.	.	TRBJ1-1	CASSLGGVLLTEAFF	TGTGCCAGCAGCTTAGGGGGTGTACTTCTAACTGAAGCTTTCTTT
TRBV5-1	TRBD2	few	TRBJ2-5	CASSLDPGLAVQAQYF	TGCGCCAGCAGCTTGGATCCGGGACTAGCGGTGCAGGCCCAGTACTTC
TRBV25-1	.	few	TRBJ2-3	CATLDRLQYF	TGTGCCACCTTGGACAGATTGCAGTATTTT
TRBV15	.	.	TRBJ1-1	CATSSVGRGAFF	TGTGCCACCAGCTCAGTGGGCAGGGGTGCTTTCTTT
TRBV18	TRBD1	.	TRBJ2-7	CASSPGQGTTYEQYF	TGTGCCAGCTCACCAGGACAGGGGACAACCTACGAGCAGTACTTC
TRBV6-6	.	few	TRBJ1-2	CASSYLALWYGYTF	TGTGCCAGCAGTTATCTTGCCCTCTGGTATGGCTACACCTTC
TRBV14	.	.	TRBJ2-7	CASSRIMTNVEQYF	TGTGCCAGCAGCCGGATCATGACTAACGTCGAGCAGTACTTC
TRBV27	TRBD2	.	TRBJ2-5	CASSLWGGETQYF	TGTGCCAGCAGTTTATGGGGGGGGGAGACCCAGTACTTC
TRBV27	.	few	TRBJ1-5	CASSSRTPYSNQPQHF	TGTGCCAGCAGCTCTAGGACACCTTATAGCAATCAGCCCCAGCATTTT
TRBV28	.	.	TRBJ2-7	CASAPRGRFYEQYF	TGTGCCAGCGCACCACGGGGGCGATTCTACGAGCAGTACTTC
TRBV30	TRBD1	medium-sized	TRBJ1-2	CAWSDRAYYGYTF	TGTGCCTGGTCCGACAGGGCCTACTATGGCTACACCTTC
TRBV13	.	.	TRBJ2-5	CASSVTSGALAGAQYF	TGTGCCAGCAGCGTTACCAGCGGGGCCCTTGCAGGGGCCCAGTACTTC
TRBV30	.	large	TRBJ1-2	CAWTFVGGSYGYTF	TGTGCCTGGACCTTCGTGGGGGGTTCCTATGGCTACACCTTC
TRBV30	TRBD1	.	TRBJ1-3	CASDRGTSGNTIYF	TGTGCCTCCGACAGGGGGACCTCTGGAAACACCATATATTTT
TRBV4-2	TRBD2	few	TRBJ2-3	CASSQDLGLVTDTQYF	TGTGCCAGCAGCCAAGATCTGGGACTAGTAACAGATACGCAGTATTTT
TRBV6-4	.	once	TRBJ2-2	CASSGGANTGELFF	TGTGCCAGCAGTGGCGGGGCGAACACCGGGGAGCTGTTTTTT
TRBV11-3	.	.	TRBJ1-1	CASSQTGIPEAFF	TGTGCCAGCAGTCAAACAGGTATCCCTGAAGCTTTCTTT
TRBV4-3	.	.	TRBJ2-1	CASSQGWTARGQNNEQFF	TGCGCCAGCAGCCAAGGATGGACGGCGCGGGGCCAAAACAATGAGCAGTTCTTC
TRBV9	.	.	TRBJ1-2	CASSARPGHNYGYTF	TGTGCCAGCAGCGCTCGACCGGGACACAACTATGGCTACACCTTC
TRBV9	TRBD1	few	TRBJ1-2	CASSSPGTAYGYTF	TGTGCCAGCAGCTCGCCCGGGACAGCCTATGGCTACACCTTC
TRBV7-2	.	.	TRBJ2-7	CASSYGRIRDF	TGTGCCAGCAGCTATGGCCGAATAAGGGACTTC